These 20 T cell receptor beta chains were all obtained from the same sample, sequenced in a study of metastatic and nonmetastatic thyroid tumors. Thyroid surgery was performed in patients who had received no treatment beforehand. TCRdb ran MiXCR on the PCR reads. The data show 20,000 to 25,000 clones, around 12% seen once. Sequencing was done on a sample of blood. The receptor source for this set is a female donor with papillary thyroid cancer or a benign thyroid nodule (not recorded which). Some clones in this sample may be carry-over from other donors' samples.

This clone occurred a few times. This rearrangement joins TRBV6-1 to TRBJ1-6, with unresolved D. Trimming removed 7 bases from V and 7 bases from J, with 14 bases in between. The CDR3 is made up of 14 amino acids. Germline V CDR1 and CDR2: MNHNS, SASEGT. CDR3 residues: CASIEVWGNSPLHF. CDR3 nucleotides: TGTGCCAGCATCGAGGTCTGGGGAAATTCACCCCTCCACTTT.

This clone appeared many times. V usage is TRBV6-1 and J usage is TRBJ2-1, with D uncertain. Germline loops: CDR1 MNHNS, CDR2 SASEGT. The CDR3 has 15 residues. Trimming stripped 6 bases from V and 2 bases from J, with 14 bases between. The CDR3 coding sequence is TGTGCCAGCAGCCGTCCCCGGGTGGCCTACAATGAGCAGTTCTTC. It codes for CASSRPRVAYNEQFF.

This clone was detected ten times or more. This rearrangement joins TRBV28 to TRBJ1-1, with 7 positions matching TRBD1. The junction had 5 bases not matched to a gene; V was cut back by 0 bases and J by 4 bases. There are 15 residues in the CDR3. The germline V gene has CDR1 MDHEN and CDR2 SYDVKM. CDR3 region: CASSLWRGRGTEAFF. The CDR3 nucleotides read TGTGCCAGCAGTTTATGGAGGGGGCGAGGCACTGAAGCTTTCTTT.

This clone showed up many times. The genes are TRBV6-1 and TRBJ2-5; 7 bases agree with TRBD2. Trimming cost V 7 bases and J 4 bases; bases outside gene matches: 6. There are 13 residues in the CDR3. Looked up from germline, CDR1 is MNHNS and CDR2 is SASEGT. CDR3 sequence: CASTNSGGETQYF. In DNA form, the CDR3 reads TGTGCCAGCACCAACTCGGGAGGAGAGACCCAGTACTTC.

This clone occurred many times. In DNA, the CDR3 is TGTGCCAGCGCCCGGATCCAAGAGACCCAGTACTTC. As protein: CASARIQETQYF. The chain uses TRBV28 and TRBJ2-5; D unclear. The germline gives CDR1 MDHEN, CDR2 SYDVKM. V was trimmed by 8 bases and J by 1 base, leaving 8 bases between them. This CDR3 region has 12 residues.

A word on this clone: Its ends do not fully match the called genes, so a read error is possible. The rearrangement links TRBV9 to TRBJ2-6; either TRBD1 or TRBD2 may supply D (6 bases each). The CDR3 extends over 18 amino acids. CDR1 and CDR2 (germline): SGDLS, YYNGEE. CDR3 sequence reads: CVSSPAGTWESGANVLTF. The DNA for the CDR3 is TGTGTCAGCAGCCCCGCGGGGACATGGGAGTCTGGGGCCAACGTCCTGACTTTC. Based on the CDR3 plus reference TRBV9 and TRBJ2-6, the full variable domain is DSGVTQTPKHLITATGQRVTLRCSPRSGDLSVYWYQQSLDQGLQFLIQYYNGEERAKGNILERFSAQQFPDLHSELNLSSLELGDSALYFCVSSPAGTWESGANVLTFGAGSRLTVL.

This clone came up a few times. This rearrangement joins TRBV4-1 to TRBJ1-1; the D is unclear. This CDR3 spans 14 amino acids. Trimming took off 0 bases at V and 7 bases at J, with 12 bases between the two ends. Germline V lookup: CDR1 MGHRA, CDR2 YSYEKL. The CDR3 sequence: CASSQDQLQGEAFF. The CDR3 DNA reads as TGCGCCAGCAGCCAAGATCAGCTCCAAGGTGAAGCTTTCTTT.

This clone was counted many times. The CDR3 loop is CASSSPLGQGFYEQYF. CDR3 coding DNA: TGCGCCAGCAGCTCCCCGCTGGGACAGGGGTTTTACGAGCAGTACTTC. V and J are TRBV5-1 and TRBJ2-7; 10 nucleotides match TRBD1. There are 16 residues in the CDR3. In germline, CDR1 is SGHRS, CDR2 YFSETQ. V shed 3 bases, J shed 4 bases, and the junction held 10 bases outside the gene matches. The complete variable domain, with remaining parts taken from reference TRBV5-1 and TRBJ2-7, reads KAGVTQTPRYLIKTRGQQVTLSCSPISGHRSVSWYQQTPGQGLQFLFEYFSETQRNKGNFPGRFSGRQFSNSRSEMNVSTLELGDSALYLCASSSPLGQGFYEQYFGPGTRLTVT.

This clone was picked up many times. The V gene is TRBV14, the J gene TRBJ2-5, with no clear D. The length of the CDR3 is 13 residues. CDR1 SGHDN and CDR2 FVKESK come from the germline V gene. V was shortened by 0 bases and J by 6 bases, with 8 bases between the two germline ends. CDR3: CASSQDLAKTQYF. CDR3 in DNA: TGTGCCAGCAGCCAAGATCTGGCAAAGACCCAGTACTTC.

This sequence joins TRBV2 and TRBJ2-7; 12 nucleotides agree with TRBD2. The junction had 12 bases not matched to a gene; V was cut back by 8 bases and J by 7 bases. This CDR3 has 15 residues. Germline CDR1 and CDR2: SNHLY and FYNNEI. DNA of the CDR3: TGTGCCAGCTTTGGGACTAGCGGGTTGAGGGGGGAGCAGTACTTC. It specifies CASFGTSGLRGEQYF.

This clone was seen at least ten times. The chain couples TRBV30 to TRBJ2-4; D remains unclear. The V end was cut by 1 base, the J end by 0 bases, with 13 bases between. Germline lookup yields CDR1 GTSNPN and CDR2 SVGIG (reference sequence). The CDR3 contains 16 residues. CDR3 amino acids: CAWSGGHGIAKNIQYF. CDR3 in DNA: TGTGCCTGGAGTGGAGGCCACGGAATAGCCAAAAACATTCAGTACTTC. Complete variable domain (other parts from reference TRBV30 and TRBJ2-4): SQTIHQWPATLVQPVGSPLSLECTVEGTSNPNLYWYRQAAGRGLQLLFYSVGIGQISSEVPQNLSASRPQDRQFILSSKKLLLSDSGFYLCAWSGGHGIAKNIQYFGAGTRLSVL.

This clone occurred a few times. The CDR3 DNA reads TGTGCCAGCAGCCGACTGGGCGGCCCAGCGGGGGGCCTCTCCTACAATGAGCAGTTCTTC. Amino acids: CASSRLGGPAGGLSYNEQFF. The chain combines TRBV7-9 with TRBJ2-1; 9 positions agree with TRBD2. Trimming at V came to 5 bases and at J to 0 bases, leaving 17 bases not matched to a gene. The CDR3 totals 20 residues. The V gene's germline CDR1 is SEHNR and CDR2 FQNEAQ (reference sequence).

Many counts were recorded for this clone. The CDR3 reads CSARGQLNKPQHF. DNA for the CDR3: TGCAGTGCTAGAGGACAGCTTAATAAGCCCCAGCATTTT. The chain recombines TRBV20-1 with TRBJ1-5, with a weak D call TRBD1 (5 bases). The V and J ends lost 1 base and 8 bases respectively, with 12 bases between them. Germline CDR1 is DFQATT and CDR2 is SNEGSKA (reference sequence). The CDR3 covers 13 residues.

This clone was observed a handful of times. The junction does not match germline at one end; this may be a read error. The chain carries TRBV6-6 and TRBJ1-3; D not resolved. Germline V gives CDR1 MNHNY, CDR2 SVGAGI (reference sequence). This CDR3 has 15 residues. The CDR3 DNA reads TGTGCCGGCAGTTACGCCCAGGACCCTGGAAACACCATATATTTT. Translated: CAGSYAQDPGNTIYF.

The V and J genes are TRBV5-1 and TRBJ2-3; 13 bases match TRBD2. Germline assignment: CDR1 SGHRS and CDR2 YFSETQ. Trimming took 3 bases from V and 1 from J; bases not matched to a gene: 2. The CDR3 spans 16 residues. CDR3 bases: TGCGCCAGCAGCTACGGGACTAGCGGGGGCACAGATACGCAGTATTTT. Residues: CASSYGTSGGTDTQYF.

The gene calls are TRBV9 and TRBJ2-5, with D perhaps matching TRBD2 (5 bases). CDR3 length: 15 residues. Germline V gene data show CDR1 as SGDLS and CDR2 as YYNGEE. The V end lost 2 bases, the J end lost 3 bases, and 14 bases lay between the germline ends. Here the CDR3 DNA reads TGTGCCAGCAGCGTCGGAGGCGGGCAGAAAGAGACCCAGTACTTC. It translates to CASSVGGGQKETQYF.

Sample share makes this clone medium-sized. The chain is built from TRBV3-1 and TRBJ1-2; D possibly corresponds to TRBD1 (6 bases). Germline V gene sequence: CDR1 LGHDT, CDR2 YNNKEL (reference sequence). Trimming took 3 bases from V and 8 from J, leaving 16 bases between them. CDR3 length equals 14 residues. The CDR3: CASSQGAGQLGYTF. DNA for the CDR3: TGTGCCAGCAGCCAGGGGGCGGGACAATTGGGCTACACCTTC.

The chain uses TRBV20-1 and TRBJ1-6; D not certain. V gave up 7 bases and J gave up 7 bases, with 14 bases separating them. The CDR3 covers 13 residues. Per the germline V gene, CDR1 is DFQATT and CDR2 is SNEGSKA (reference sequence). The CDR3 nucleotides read TGCAGTGTCCGGATAGATGAAAATTCACCCCTCCACTTT. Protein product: CSVRIDENSPLHF.

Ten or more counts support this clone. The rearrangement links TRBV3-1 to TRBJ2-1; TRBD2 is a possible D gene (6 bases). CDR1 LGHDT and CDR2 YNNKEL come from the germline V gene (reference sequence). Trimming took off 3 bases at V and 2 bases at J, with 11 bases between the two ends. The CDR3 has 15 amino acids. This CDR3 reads CASSQRDWTYNEQFF. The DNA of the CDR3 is TGTGCCAGCAGCCAGAGGGACTGGACCTACAATGAGCAGTTCTTC.

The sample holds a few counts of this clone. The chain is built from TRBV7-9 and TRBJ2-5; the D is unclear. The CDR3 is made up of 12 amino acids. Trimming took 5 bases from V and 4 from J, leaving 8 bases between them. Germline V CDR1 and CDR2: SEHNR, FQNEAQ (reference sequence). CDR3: CASSPGRETQYF. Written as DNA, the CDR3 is TGTGCCAGCAGCCCCGGAAGAGAGACCCAGTACTTC.